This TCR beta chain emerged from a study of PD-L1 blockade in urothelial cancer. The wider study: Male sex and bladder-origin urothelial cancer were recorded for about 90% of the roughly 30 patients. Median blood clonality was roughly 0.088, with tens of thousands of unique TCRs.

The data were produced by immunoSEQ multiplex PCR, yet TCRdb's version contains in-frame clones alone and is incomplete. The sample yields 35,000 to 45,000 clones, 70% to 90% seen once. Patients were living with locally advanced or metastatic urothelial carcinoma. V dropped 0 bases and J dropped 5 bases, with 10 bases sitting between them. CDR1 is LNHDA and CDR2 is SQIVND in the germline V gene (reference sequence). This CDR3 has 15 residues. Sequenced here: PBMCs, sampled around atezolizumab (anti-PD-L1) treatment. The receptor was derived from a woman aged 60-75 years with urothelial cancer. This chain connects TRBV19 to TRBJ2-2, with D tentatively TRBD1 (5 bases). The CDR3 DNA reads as TGTGCCAGTAGTATAGACAGGGTGGGGACCGGGGAGCTGTTTTTT. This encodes CASSIDRVGTGELFF.